One and the same sample provided the 9 T cell receptor beta chains below, sequenced in a study of CD8 T cells in Susac syndrome. When the RNA was reverse transcribed, random hexamers were used with an input of about 0.5 to 1 ug. TCRdb independently ran MiXCR on the immunoSEQ multiplex PCR reads; one entry per CDR3 protein. Of some 260,000 distinct CDR3 sequences in the sample, about 88% were seen once. Sequenced sample: CD8+ T cells from PBMCs. These receptors all stem from a human donor with multiple sclerosis.

This rearrangement joins TRBV7-9 to TRBJ2-5, with 7 bases lining up with TRBD2. The CDR3 covers 16 residues. V dropped 5 bases and J dropped 2; count of bases not matched to a gene: 11. Germline loops: CDR1 SEHNR, CDR2 FQNEAQ (reference sequence). The CDR3 region is CASSPKLGRRQETQYF. DNA for the CDR3: TGTGCCAGCAGCCCGAAACTCGGGAGGAGACAAGAGACCCAGTACTTC.

The chain carries TRBV24-1 and TRBJ1-2, with TRBD1 matching 11 bases. The CDR3 extends over 18 amino acids. Losses at the gene ends were 4 bases for V and 8 bases for J; bases not matched to a gene: 17. Germline CDR1 is KGHDR and CDR2 is SFDVKD. The CDR3 DNA reads TGTGCCACCAGTGACTTAACCGGGACAGGGGGTGGTTACGGGGGCTACACCTTC. It yields the protein CATSDLTGTGGGYGGYTF.

This clonotype has a single count. The rearrangement joins TRBV19 to TRBJ2-2; D might be TRBD2 (6 bases). V was trimmed by 8 bases and J by 0 bases, leaving 7 bases between them. This CDR3 is 13 amino acids long. From germline, CDR1 is LNHDA and CDR2 SQIVND (reference sequence). The CDR3 loop is CASGLTNTGELFF. The CDR3 DNA follows: TGTGCCAGTGGACTAACGAACACCGGGGAGCTGTTTTTT.

The rearrangement uses TRBV19 and TRBJ2-5; perhaps TRBD1 as D (6 bases). The CDR3 has 14 amino acids. Looked up from germline, CDR1 is LNHDA and CDR2 is SQIVND (reference sequence). Trimming removed 3 bases from V and 2 bases from J, with 10 bases in between. CDR3 nucleotides: TGTGCCAGTAGTATGATGACAGGACAAGAGACCCAGTACTTC. Its translation is CASSMMTGQETQYF.

The chain carries TRBV28 and TRBJ1-1, with 9 bases matching TRBD1. V shed 6 bases, J shed 3 bases, and the junction held 8 bases outside the gene matches. Germline V lookup: CDR1 MDHEN, CDR2 SYDVKM. This CDR3 is 15 amino acids long. In nucleotides, the CDR3 is TGTGCCAGCAGCCTTTCCGGGACAGGGTACACTGAAGCTTTCTTT. Amino acid sequence: CASSLSGTGYTEAFF.

J is TRBJ1-1 and V is TRBV29-1, with TRBD1 matching 8 bases. Germline CDR1 and CDR2: SQVTM and ANQGSEA. This CDR3 is built from 16 residues. V gave up 6 bases and J gave up 2 bases; unmatched junction bases: 14. The CDR3 region is CSVPAGGLAINTEAFF. The DNA for the CDR3 is TGCAGCGTCCCGGCAGGGGGCCTGGCGATCAACACTGAAGCTTTCTTT.

V usage is TRBV12-3 or TRBV12-4 and J usage is TRBJ1-1; no clear D. This CDR3 region has 11 residues. Deletions cut 3 bases from V and 8 bases from J, with 7 bases between. CDR3 DNA: TGTGCCAGCAGTTTTATGTTGGAAGCTTTCTTT. Amino acids: CASSFMLEAFF.

The chain recombines TRBV6-6 with TRBJ2-1; D may be TRBD1 (5 bases). The CDR3 has 15 amino acids. V shed 4 bases and J shed 8 bases, with 18 bases lying between them. Germline V gene data show CDR1 as MNHNY and CDR2 as SVGAGI (reference sequence). The CDR3, as DNA: TGTGCCAGCAGTTTTGGGGCGGTCAGAGGCGATGAGCAGTTCTTC. It encodes CASSFGAVRGDEQFF.

V usage is TRBV27 and J usage is TRBJ1-1; no reliable D call. The germline V gene has CDR1 MNHEY and CDR2 SMNVEV (reference sequence). The CDR3 has 18 residues. Trimming took off 6 bases at V and 0 bases at J, with 23 bases between the two ends. Here the CDR3 DNA reads TGTGCCAGCAGCTTCGGCGGCGGGCGTACTTTCATGAACACTGAAGCTTTCTTT. It yields the protein CASSFGGGRTFMNTEAFF.